This TCR beta chain was sequenced in a study of blood T cells in healthy people across ages. The second PCR ran roughly 7 to 11 cycles with a sample-barcoded 5' primer and J-beta primers. Via MiXCR, TCRdb re-called the 5' RACE reads, giving one row per CDR3 protein. The sample records about 570,000 distinct CDR3 sequences, 25% to 35% being singletons. Deletions cut 1 base from V and 0 bases from J, with 9 bases between. CDR1 and CDR2 (germline): SGHVS, FNYEAQ. This CDR3 has 16 amino acids. Peripheral blood, approximately 10 milliliters per donor, was collected. The same data also went into a second study, on T cells of mothers and their children. As that report states: Microchimeric T cell clones that persisted were not detected.

Sequencing was done on a sample of blood. This rearrangement joins TRBV7-6 to TRBJ2-2; D not certain. This sequence originates from a boy younger than 10 in good health. The CDR3 DNA follows: TGTGCCAGCAGCTTAGTGGTGGAAACGAACACCGGGGAGCTGTTTTTT. This sequence encodes CASSLVVETNTGELFF.